The 28 T cell receptor beta chains reported below all come from one sample, sequenced in a study of cytomegalovirus exposure and HLA in healthy donors. 60 Vbeta and 13 Jbeta primers were used in PCR. Assay: immunoSEQ multiplex PCR; the TCRdb copy retains only in-frame clones and omits some. The table lists about 140,000 clones, 70% to 75% of them singletons, with roughly an eighth in the top ten. Sequencing was carried out using PBMCs. The receptors originated from a human donor in good health.

The rearrangement uses TRBV6-1 and TRBJ1-2; D may be TRBD1 (6 bases). Germline CDR1 is MNHNS and CDR2 is SASEGT. The CDR3 sequence is 13 residues long. Deletions cut 5 bases from V and 3 bases from J, with 10 bases between. Here the CDR3 reads CASSHNRDYGYTF. The DNA of the CDR3 is TGTGCCAGCAGTCACAACAGGGACTATGGCTACACCTTC.

The chain carries TRBV2 and TRBJ1-2; 8 bases agree with TRBD1. Trimming removed 6 bases from V and 4 bases from J; junction bases left unmatched: 4. Germline CDR1 reads SNHLY; CDR2 reads FYNNEI. The CDR3 is made up of 13 amino acids. In DNA, the CDR3 is TGTGCCAGCAGGCAGGGGGCGGGCTATGGCTACACCTTC. This encodes CASRQGAGYGYTF. The whole variable domain, remainder taken from reference TRBV2 and TRBJ1-2, is EPEVTQTPSHQVTQMGQEVILRCVPISNHLYFYWYRQILGQKVEFLVSFYNNEISEKSEIFDDQFSVERPDGSNFTLKIRSTKLEDSAMYFCASRQGAGYGYTFGSGTRLTVV.

The chain recombines TRBV28 with TRBJ1-5, with D maybe TRBD1 (5 bases). V was trimmed by 5 bases and J by 2 bases, leaving 10 bases between them. Germline V CDR1 and CDR2: MDHEN, SYDVKM. The CDR3 consists of 14 residues. CDR3: CASSRGIGNQPQHF. CDR3 bases: TGTGCCAGCAGTCGGGGGATTGGCAATCAGCCCCAGCATTTT.

This clone has more than one count but fewer than ten. One end of the junction varies from germline; a read error may be responsible. This chain links TRBV7-9 with TRBJ1-2; the D is unclear. This CDR3 is 14 amino acids long. Germline V CDR1 and CDR2: SEHNR, FQNEAQ (reference sequence). The CDR3 DNA reads TGTTCCAGCAGTCCGCGGACTCAAAACTATGGCTACACCTTC. Encoded protein: CSSSPRTQNYGYTF.

The chain recombines TRBV7-8 with TRBJ2-1, with TRBD2 matching over 8 bases. The V gene's germline CDR1 is SGHVS and CDR2 FQNEAQ. Germline trimming cut 4 bases from V and 8 bases from J; bases unmatched to any gene: 10. The CDR3 is 15 residues long. DNA of the CDR3: TGTGCCAGCAGCTCCCCTACCGGGGGGGCATATGAGCAGTTCTTC. Protein product: CASSSPTGGAYEQFF.

V gene TRBV29-1 combines with J gene TRBJ2-3; 8 nucleotides agree with TRBD2. V shed 6 bases and J 1 base; nucleotides not matched to a gene: 6. Germline V gene data show CDR1 as SQVTM and CDR2 as ANQGSEA. The CDR3 extends over 14 amino acids. The CDR3 DNA reads TGCAGCGTGGGGGCGGGAGGTCGCACAGATACGCAGTATTTT. Amino acids: CSVGAGGRTDTQYF.

The J gene is TRBJ2-7, the V gene TRBV30; D possibly corresponds to TRBD2 (6 bases). Trimming removed 8 bases from V and 6 bases from J, with 14 bases in between. The CDR3 sequence is 11 residues long. CDR1 and CDR2 (germline): GTSNPN, SVGIG (reference sequence). CDR3 coding DNA: TGTGCCGCCTGGCGGGACCGCGAGCAGTACTTC. Protein product: CAAWRDREQYF.

This sequence joins TRBV6-6 and TRBJ2-5; TRBD1 might be the D (5 bases). V lost 2 bases and J lost 2, with 9 bases in between. Germline V lookup: CDR1 MNHNY, CDR2 SVGAGI (reference sequence). CDR3 length equals 14 residues. CDR3 residues: CASSYRNRQETQYF. The DNA for the CDR3 is TGTGCCAGCAGTTACCGAAACAGGCAAGAGACCCAGTACTTC.

The chain uses TRBV6-1 and TRBJ2-1, with D possibly being TRBD2 (5 bases). The CDR3 contains 13 residues. V gave up 7 bases and J gave up 6 bases, with 13 bases separating them. Germline lookup yields CDR1 MNHNS and CDR2 SASEGT. The CDR3 here is CASMRAGVNEQFF. The CDR3 bases are TGTGCCAGCATGAGGGCCGGCGTCAATGAGCAGTTCTTC.

J is TRBJ2-5 and V is TRBV2; TRBD2 aligns across 7 bases. Per the germline V gene, CDR1 is SNHLY and CDR2 is FYNNEI. The CDR3 loop spans 16 amino acids. V gave up 3 bases and J gave up 2 bases; unmatched junction bases: 9. CDR3 sequence (DNA): TGTGCCAGCAGTGATTTGGGGGGGACCCTGCAAGAGACCCAGTACTTC. Translation: CASSDLGGTLQETQYF.

The chain joins TRBV15 to TRBJ2-7, with D perhaps TRBD1 (6 bases). CDR1 and CDR2 (germline): LNHNV, YYDKDF (reference sequence). CDR3 size: 14 residues. V lost 5 bases, J lost 6 bases, and 17 bases lay in between. CDR3 residues: CATSSFGQSREQYF. The CDR3 nucleotides are TGTGCCACCAGCTCATTCGGACAGTCCCGCGAGCAGTACTTC. Full variable domain (missing parts from reference TRBV15 and TRBJ2-7): DAMVIQNPRYQVTQFGKPVTLSCSQTLNHNVMYWYQQKSSQAPKLLFHYYDKDFNNEADTPDNFQSRRPNTSFCFLDIRSPGLGDTAMYLCATSSFGQSREQYFGPGTRLTVT.

This clone was counted once. The chain employs TRBV10-1 and TRBJ2-2; no definite D call. V was clipped by 4 bases and J by 4 bases, with 4 bases between them. The CDR3 contains 12 residues. Germline V CDR1 and CDR2: WNHNN, SYGVQD (reference sequence). CDR3 DNA: TGCGCCAGCAGTGTCGGCACCGGGGAGCTGTTTTTT. This codes for CASSVGTGELFF.

This chain connects TRBV4-1 to TRBJ2-7; 9 bases are shared with TRBD1. Trimming cost V 1 base and J 3 bases; bases outside gene matches: 1. Germline V gene sequence: CDR1 MGHRA, CDR2 YSYEKL. This CDR3 contains 14 residues. CDR3 bases: TGCGCCAGCAGCCAAGGACAGGGGGTCTACGAGCAGTACTTC. Translating it yields CASSQGQGVYEQYF.

CDR3 sequence reads: CASRSIGQENYGYTF. In nucleotides, the CDR3 is TGTGCCAGCAGGTCAATCGGACAGGAGAACTATGGCTACACCTTC. The chain links TRBV27 to TRBJ1-2, with TRBD1 matching 7 bases. CDR1 is MNHEY, CDR2 SMNVEV, per germline (reference sequence). The CDR3 is made up of 15 amino acids. Trimming removed 6 bases from V and 2 bases from J; junction bases left unmatched: 9.

The rearrangement links TRBV5-1 to TRBJ2-5, with a weak D call TRBD2 (5 bases). Between the trimmed V and J ends, which lost 9 bases and 4 bases, there was a span of 10 bases. Germline V gene sequence: CDR1 SGHRS, CDR2 YFSETQ. The CDR3 consists of 11 residues. This CDR3 is CATTRGETQYF. The CDR3 nucleotides read TGCGCCACCACCCGGGGAGAGACCCAGTACTTC.

The chain is built from TRBV9 and TRBJ1-2, with D tentatively TRBD1 (5 bases). Germline-derived CDR1 and CDR2 are SGDLS and YYNGEE. Trimming took off 3 bases at V and 9 bases at J, with 15 bases between the two ends. The CDR3 spans 13 residues. The CDR3 loop is CASSGPRGYSYTF. As DNA, the CDR3 is TGTGCCAGCAGCGGCCCAAGGGGTTACAGCTACACCTTC.

This clone appeared a few times. V usage is TRBV5-4 and J usage is TRBJ2-3; 10 bases agree with TRBD2. Looked up from germline, CDR1 is SGHNT and CDR2 is YYREEE (reference sequence). The CDR3 is 16 residues long. With 0 bases clipped from V and 5 bases from J, the junction kept 6 bases outside the gene matches. CDR3 nucleotides: TGTGCCAGCAGCTTGGGAGCGGGGGGGACCATAGATACGCAGTATTTT. Its translation: CASSLGAGGTIDTQYF.

A few counts support this clone. The V call is TRBV18, the J call TRBJ1-4; D possibly corresponds to TRBD1 (5 bases). The CDR3 is made up of 15 amino acids. The germline V gene encodes CDR1 KGHSH and CDR2 LQKENI. Trimming stripped 1 base from V and 5 bases from J, with 11 bases between. The CDR3 protein is CASSPRLDINEKLFF. CDR3 sequence (DNA): TGTGCCAGCTCACCACGCCTGGACATAAATGAAAAACTGTTTTTT.

This clone has a single count. The gene calls are TRBV5-1 and TRBJ2-3, with 10 positions matching TRBD1. Germline V gene data show CDR1 as SGHRS and CDR2 as YFSETQ. J lost 1 base, V lost 0 bases, and 5 bases had no gene match. The CDR3 loop spans 17 amino acids. CDR3 coding DNA: TGCGCCAGCAGCTTGGGGCTAGGGACAGGGGGCACAGATACGCAGTATTTT. Translating gives CASSLGLGTGGTDTQYF. The variable domain in full, completed from reference TRBV5-1 and TRBJ2-3, reads KAGVTQTPRYLIKTRGQQVTLSCSPISGHRSVSWYQQTPGQGLQFLFEYFSETQRNKGNFPGRFSGRQFSNSRSEMNVSTLELGDSALYLCASSLGLGTGGTDTQYFGPGTRLTVL.

A few counts support this clone. This chain connects TRBV7-2 to TRBJ2-7; TRBD2 matches at 8 bases. The germline V gene encodes CDR1 SGHTA and CDR2 FQGNSA. The J segment lost 1 base and the V segment lost 5 bases, leaving 13 bases of the junction unmatched. The CDR3 contains 17 residues. CDR3 in DNA: TGTGCCAGCAGCCTGCAGGGGCGGGGGGCCAGATCCTACGAGCAGTACTTC. This gives the protein CASSLQGRGARSYEQYF.

V is TRBV10-3 and J is TRBJ2-2; 7 positions match TRBD1. The CDR3 totals 14 residues. Germline V gene data show CDR1 as ENHRY and CDR2 as SYGVKD. Trimming at V came to 3 bases and at J to 7 bases, leaving 5 bases not matched to a gene. Written as DNA, the CDR3 is TGTGCCATCAGTGATGGGCAGGGGGTCGGGGAGCTGTTTTTT. This encodes CAISDGQGVGELFF.

This chain connects TRBV2 to TRBJ2-1; perhaps TRBD2 as D (6 bases). Trimming removed 5 bases at V and 0 bases at J, with 8 bases between. Looked up from germline, CDR1 is SNHLY and CDR2 is FYNNEI. CDR3 length: 14 residues. This CDR3 reads CASSRGSSYNEQFF. Written as DNA, the CDR3 is TGTGCCAGCAGTCGGGGGAGCTCCTACAATGAGCAGTTCTTC.

The genes are TRBV6-4 and TRBJ2-3; 9 nucleotides align to TRBD2. The V gene end was trimmed by 10 bases and the J gene end by 1 base; junction bases not matched to a gene: 21. There are 19 residues in the CDR3. Germline V gives CDR1 MRHNA, CDR2 SNTAGT. CDR3 nucleotides: TGTGCCAACCCTCTCTGTTCGACAGCGGGAGGCCAATGCACAGATACGCAGTATTTT. It specifies CANPLCSTAGGQCTDTQYF.

The rearrangement uses TRBV27 and TRBJ1-6; a weak D match, TRBD1 (5 bases). The CDR3 extends over 15 amino acids. V was cut by 3 bases and J by 6 bases, with 12 bases left in between. Germline V CDR1 and CDR2: MNHEY, SMNVEV (reference sequence). The CDR3 nucleotides read TGTGCCAGCAGTTTTTTGGGGGGGGGTAATTCACCCCTCCACTTT. Its protein product is CASSFLGGGNSPLHF.

CDR3 nucleotide sequence: TGTGCCATCACGGGGGTTCAGAACACCGGGGAGCTGTTTTTT. Protein sequence: CAITGVQNTGELFF. V gene TRBV10-3 combines with J gene TRBJ2-2, with TRBD2 as a possible D gene (6 bases). The germline gives CDR1 ENHRY, CDR2 SYGVKD. The CDR3 runs 14 residues. Deletions cut 7 bases from V and 1 base from J, with 10 bases between.

The chain couples TRBV6-5 to TRBJ1-1; 9 bases align to TRBD1. The CDR3 covers 14 residues. Germline trimming cut 5 bases from V and 5 bases from J; bases unmatched to any gene: 6. CDR1 MNHEY and CDR2 SVGAGI come from the germline V gene. The CDR3: CASSADRGLTEAFF. CDR3 in DNA: TGTGCCAGCAGTGCGGACAGGGGTTTAACTGAAGCTTTCTTT.

The table lists this clone with a count of one. The V call is TRBV5-1, the J call TRBJ2-1, with TRBD1 as a possible D gene (6 bases). Trimming took off 1 base at V and 8 bases at J, with 10 bases between the two ends. The CDR3 runs to 13 residues. Looked up from germline, CDR1 is SGHRS and CDR2 is YFSETQ. The CDR3 spells CASSLPGVHEQFF. CDR3 DNA: TGCGCCAGCAGCTTGCCAGGGGTCCATGAGCAGTTCTTC.

V gene TRBV7-2 combines with J gene TRBJ2-2; D unclear. V dropped 5 bases and J dropped 3 bases, with 7 bases sitting between them. Germline V gene data show CDR1 as SGHTA and CDR2 as FQGNSA. The CDR3 totals 13 residues. CDR3 loop: CASSPSHTGELFF. CDR3 nucleotides: TGTGCCAGCAGCCCGTCCCACACCGGGGAGCTGTTTTTT.